This TCR beta chain stems from a study of blood T cell repertoires in COVID-19. The overall study: Acute-phase and convalescent COVID-19 samples originated in the United States, Italy and Spain. Nucleic acid was either cDNA or gDNA, and it came from T cells, B-cell-depleted T cells, or PBMCs.

V shed 5 bases, J shed 4 bases, and the junction held 6 bases outside the gene matches. Per germline, CDR1 SGHTA and CDR2 FQGNSA. The CDR3 has 15 amino acids. Original processing notes: The assay estimated nucleated cells by amplifying reference gene primers. Sequencing was performed with immunoSEQ multiplex PCR; in TCRdb, only in-frame clones are kept and a portion is missing. That table supplies the V and J calls and clone size; D and trimming were determined from the DNA. The sample has roughly 130,000 clones; around 80% are singletons. The chain uses TRBV7-2 and TRBJ2-2; 8 positions agree with TRBD1. This TCR came from a man in his 60s with acute or convalescent COVID-19. Sequenced: peripheral blood. The CDR3 loop is CASSPRQGFTGELFF. The CDR3 region has the DNA TGTGCCAGCAGCCCGAGACAGGGGTTCACCGGGGAGCTGTTTTTT.